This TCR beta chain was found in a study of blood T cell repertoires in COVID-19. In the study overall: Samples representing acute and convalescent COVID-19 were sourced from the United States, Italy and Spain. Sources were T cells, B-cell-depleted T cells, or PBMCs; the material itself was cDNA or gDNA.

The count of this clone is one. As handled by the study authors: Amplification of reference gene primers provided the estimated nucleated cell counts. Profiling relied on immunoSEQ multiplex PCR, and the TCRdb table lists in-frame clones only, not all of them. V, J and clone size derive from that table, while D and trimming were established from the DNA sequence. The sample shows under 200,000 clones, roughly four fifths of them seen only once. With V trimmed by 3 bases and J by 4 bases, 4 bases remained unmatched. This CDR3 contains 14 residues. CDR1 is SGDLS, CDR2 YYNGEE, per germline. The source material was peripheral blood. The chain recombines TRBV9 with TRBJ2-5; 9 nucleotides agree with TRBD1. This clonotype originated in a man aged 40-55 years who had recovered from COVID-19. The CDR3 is CASSGTGAPETQYF. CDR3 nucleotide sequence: TGTGCCAGCAGCGGGACAGGGGCTCCAGAGACCCAGTACTTC.